This entry lists 14 T cell receptor beta chains sequenced from one sample in a study of blood T cell repertoires in COVID-19. The method was immunoSEQ multiplex PCR; TCRdb's version includes in-frame clones alone and lacks a portion of them. This table holds roughly 140,000 clones, 60% to 80% found once. Sequencing used peripheral blood. These receptors were obtained from a man over 45 with active or convalescent COVID-19.

The CDR3 coding sequence is TGTGCCAGTAGTATCGGGAAAGAGACCCAGTACTTC. This codes for CASSIGKETQYF. V usage is TRBV19 and J usage is TRBJ2-5, with D perhaps TRBD2 (5 bases). This CDR3 has 12 amino acids. V was cut by 3 bases and J by 3 bases, with 5 bases left in between. Germline V CDR1 and CDR2: LNHDA, SQIVND (reference sequence).

This chain joins TRBV29-1 and TRBJ2-1; 13 bases map to TRBD2. Germline CDR1 SQVTM, CDR2 ANQGSEA. The junction had 13 bases not matched to a gene; V was cut back by 7 bases and J by 7 bases. The CDR3 is 16 amino acids. CDR3 DNA sequence: TGCAGCGGCGATGGGACTAGCGGGAACCGGGTGAATGAGCAGTTCTTC. This translates into CSGDGTSGNRVNEQFF.

In the case of this clone: It may be a read error: a sequence one base away is much more abundant. This chain joins TRBV6-5 and TRBJ2-2; TRBD2 matches 8 bases. The junction had 5 bases not matched to a gene; V was cut back by 4 bases and J by 7 bases. CDR3 length equals 14 residues. Germline V gene lookup returns CDR1 MNHEY and CDR2 SVGAGI. The CDR3: CASSWVGGGGELFF. For the CDR3, the DNA is TGTGCCAGCAGTTGGGTCGGGGGGGGCGGGGAGCTGTTTTTT.

The rearrangement uses TRBV7-3 and TRBJ2-2, with D perhaps matching TRBD1 (6 bases). Trimming stripped 5 bases from V and 3 bases from J, with 13 bases between. Germline CDR1 SGHTA, CDR2 FQGTGA. CDR3 length: 15 residues. CDR3 region: CASSLRGADTGELFF. The CDR3 DNA reads TGTGCCAGCAGCCTCAGGGGAGCTGACACCGGGGAGCTGTTTTTT.

The DNA of the CDR3 is TGTGCCAGTTACCTGTCTAGCGGGAGGATGGGCGGGGAGCTGTTTTTT. Translated, it gives CASYLSSGRMGGELFF. V and J are TRBV19 and TRBJ2-2, with TRBD2 identical over 11 bases. Per the germline V gene, CDR1 is LNHDA and CDR2 is SQIVND (reference sequence). The V gene end was trimmed by 8 bases and the J gene end by 7 bases; junction bases not matched to a gene: 12. The CDR3 has 16 amino acids.

The chain joins TRBV6-5 to TRBJ2-1, with TRBD2 matching over 11 bases. The V segment lost 4 bases and the J segment 7 bases; nucleotides outside the gene matches: 3. The germline CDR1 and CDR2 sequences are MNHEY and SVGAGI. This CDR3 is built from 14 residues. The CDR3 bases are TGTGCCAGCAGTTTTTCTAGCGGGGGGAATGAGCAGTTCTTC. Encoded protein: CASSFSSGGNEQFF.

The sample holds a few counts of this clone. The rearrangement uses TRBV12-3 or TRBV12-4 and TRBJ1-6; no definite D call. V was clipped by 6 bases and J by 7 bases, with 4 bases between them. CDR3 length: 11 amino acids. DNA of the CDR3: TGTGCCAGCAGCTTGAATTCACCCCTCCACTTT. Its translation is CASSLNSPLHF.

The chain uses TRBV5-1 and TRBJ1-1; 7 nucleotides align to TRBD1. The CDR3 sequence is 15 residues long. Trimming at V came to 0 bases and at J to 1 base, leaving 3 bases not matched to a gene. Germline lookup yields CDR1 SGHRS and CDR2 YFSETQ. CDR3 bases: TGCGCCAGCAGCTTGGGACAGGGCTCGAACACTGAAGCTTTCTTT. This sequence encodes CASSLGQGSNTEAFF.

J is TRBJ2-3 and V is TRBV5-1, with D possibly TRBD2 on 5 matching bases. V gave up 3 bases and J gave up 1 base, with 12 bases separating them. Germline CDR1 SGHRS, CDR2 YFSETQ. CDR3 length: 15 residues. The CDR3 nucleotides are TGCGCCAGCAGCTCCGGGATCGAGGGCACAGATACGCAGTATTTT. Translating gives CASSSGIEGTDTQYF. The full variable domain, with the rest looked up from reference TRBV5-1 and TRBJ2-3, is KAGVTQTPRYLIKTRGQQVTLSCSPISGHRSVSWYQQTPGQGLQFLFEYFSETQRNKGNFPGRFSGRQFSNSRSEMNVSTLELGDSALYLCASSSGIEGTDTQYFGPGTRLTVL.

This clone occurred once. The chain couples TRBV7-3 to TRBJ2-2, with 12 bases identical to TRBD2. Germline-derived CDR1 and CDR2 are SGHTA and FQGTGA. The CDR3 contains 18 residues. Trimming took 1 base from V and 6 from J; bases not matched to a gene: 9. CDR3 amino acids: CASSLKKRLAGVAGELFF. CDR3 in DNA: TGTGCCAGCAGCTTAAAGAAGAGACTAGCGGGGGTGGCCGGGGAGCTGTTTTTT. The variable domain in full, completed from reference TRBV7-3 and TRBJ2-2, reads GAGVSQTPSNKVTEKGKYVELRCDPISGHTALYWYRQSLGQGPEFLIYFQGTGAADDSGLPNDRFFAVRPEGSVSTLKIQRTERGDSAVYLCASSLKKRLAGVAGELFFGEGSRLTVL.

The chain has TRBV28 and TRBJ1-5; no clear D. The length of the CDR3 is 15 residues. Deletions cut 2 bases from V and 1 base from J, with 9 bases between. CDR1 and CDR2 from the germline V gene are MDHEN and SYDVKM. This CDR3 reads CASSLKVGSNQPQHF. The CDR3 DNA follows: TGTGCCAGCAGTTTAAAGGTCGGGAGCAATCAGCCCCAGCATTTT.

The J gene is TRBJ1-5, the V gene TRBV6-5; a weak D match, TRBD1 (5 bases). The CDR3 spans 14 residues. In germline, CDR1 is MNHEY, CDR2 SVGAGI. With 5 bases removed from V and 7 bases from J, the gap between germline ends came to 15 bases. The CDR3 sequence is CASSPTALGQPQHF. In nucleotides, the CDR3 is TGTGCCAGCAGTCCGACAGCCCTGGGGCAGCCCCAGCATTTT.

This rearrangement joins TRBV2 to TRBJ2-2; D is possibly TRBD1 (5 bases). Trimming stripped 3 bases from V and 4 bases from J, with 12 bases between. The CDR3 runs to 15 residues. The germline V gene has CDR1 SNHLY and CDR2 FYNNEI. CDR3 region: CASSDLQGPTGELFF. DNA of the CDR3: TGTGCCAGCAGTGACCTTCAGGGCCCCACCGGGGAGCTGTTTTTT.

This clone occurred a few times. The V and J genes are TRBV28 and TRBJ2-2; 8 nucleotides line up with TRBD1. There are 16 residues in the CDR3. Looked up from germline, CDR1 is MDHEN and CDR2 is SYDVKM. Unmatched junction bases numbered 4, after V lost 3 bases and J lost 1 base. The CDR3: CASSLTGTGNTGELFF. The CDR3 DNA reads TGTGCCAGCAGTTTGACCGGGACAGGGAACACCGGGGAGCTGTTTTTT.